The sequence of this TCR beta chain was determined in a study of beta chain features in type 1 diabetes. On the study more broadly: Across every sample, around 98 million sorted cells were examined in total.

Points on this clone: The target antigen is unknown.

The entirety of the isolated RNA underwent reverse transcription, so expressed TCRB transcripts were sequenced. Assay used: immunoSEQ multiplex PCR; TCRdb lists only in-frame clones, some missing. The top ten hold roughly 0.5% of the sample, which has about 190,000 clones, roughly 8% seen once. Trimming removed 2 bases from V and 2 bases from J, with 7 bases in between. The CDR3 sequence is 13 residues long. Per the germline V gene, CDR1 is SGHNT and CDR2 is YYREEE (reference sequence). Study-level results: When Type 1 diabetes patients were examined, their TCRB CDR3s proved moderately but significantly shorter in all four CD4+ subsets. Researchers reported that naive, central memory and Treg TCRB repertoires appeared more similar in patients than in healthy donors. When VDJ junctions were examined, type 1 diabetes patients showed fewer insertions and more deletions.

On average, the one heparinised blood draw given by each donor was approximately 120 mL. The sample comprised central memory CD4+ T cells from blood. The J gene is TRBJ2-5, the V gene TRBV5-4; tentative D call: TRBD1 (6 bases). The receptor was isolated from a man aged 18 to 35 with type 1 diabetes. Here the CDR3 reads CASSFDRQETQYF. The DNA for the CDR3 is TGTGCCAGCAGCTTTGACAGGCAAGAGACCCAGTACTTC. Full variable domain (rest looked up from reference TRBV5-4 and TRBJ2-5): ETGVTQSPTHLIKTRGQQVTLRCSSQSGHNTVSWYQQALGQGPQFIFQYYREEENGRGNFPPRFSGLQFPNYSSELNVNALELDDSALYLCASSFDRQETQYFGPGTRLLVL.